This T cell receptor beta chain stems from a study of brain T cells in children with intractable seizures. Study-level points and caveats: Only CDR3 sequence similarity suggested viral specificity, without known HCMV serostatus.

Time point denoted: blood from clinic visit 5 months post-surgery; TSC patient then seizure free. Surgery cases with the highest brain T cell transcript signatures were chosen for sequencing. Before surgery, patients took at least one anti-epileptic drug. Concerning this clone: No antigen is known for it.

Trimming stripped 7 bases from V and 1 base from J, with 14 bases between. The germline V gene has CDR1 MDHEN and CDR2 SYDVKM. The CDR3 is made up of 15 amino acids. Clones were sequenced by immunoSEQ multiplex PCR, and TCRdb holds only the in-frame ones, with some missing. Of about 340,000 clones in the sample, over 90% were seen once. The rearrangement joins TRBV28 to TRBJ2-1, with a weak D call TRBD1 (6 bases). This specimen consisted of peripheral blood, obtained more than 4 months after surgery. The clonotype comes from a boy under two years old with tuberous sclerosis and intractable seizures. CDR3 sequence (DNA): TGTGCCAGCAACAAACAGGGCTGGTCCTACAATGAGCAGTTCTTC. As protein: CASNKQGWSYNEQFF.